Following are 16 T cell receptor beta chains from one sample sequenced in a study of blood T cell repertoires in COVID-19. Measured with immunoSEQ multiplex PCR; TCRdb has only the in-frame clones, and not every one. This sample has about 46,000 clones, with more than 85% found just once. Specimen: PBMCs or T cells enriched from blood (not recorded which). The receptor source for this set is a woman in her forties or fifties who had recovered from COVID-19.

This sequence joins TRBV5-1 and TRBJ1-4; D unclear. CDR3 size: 16 residues. Trimming took 0 bases from V and 6 from J, leaving 15 bases between them. CDR1 SGHRS and CDR2 YFSETQ come from the germline V gene. CDR3 in DNA: TGCGCCAGCAGCTTGGAGCGAGGAGGGCGGGATGAAAAACTGTTTTTT. It is translated as CASSLERGGRDEKLFF.

In its sample, this clone was seen a few times. J is TRBJ2-7 and V is TRBV19, with 8 bases identical to TRBD2. The V gene end was trimmed by 6 bases and the J gene end by 6 bases; junction bases not matched to a gene: 10. Germline CDR1 reads LNHDA; CDR2 reads SQIVND (reference sequence). The CDR3 loop spans 14 amino acids. CDR3 amino acids: CASRRGEGFSEQYF. The CDR3 DNA sequence: TGTGCCAGTAGGCGGGGGGAGGGCTTTTCCGAGCAGTACTTC.

The chain is built from TRBV18 and TRBJ2-5, with a weak D call TRBD1 (5 bases). The germline V gene encodes CDR1 KGHSH and CDR2 LQKENI. Trimming took off 1 base at V and 5 bases at J, with 14 bases between the two ends. This CDR3 region has 15 residues. DNA of the CDR3: TGTGCCAGCTCACCACAGGGGAATCGTGAGGAGACCCAGTACTTC. Amino acid sequence: CASSPQGNREETQYF.

The chain combines TRBV3-1 (or the pseudogene TRBV3-2) with TRBJ1-6, with unresolved D. Germline CDR1 is LGHDT and CDR2 is YNNKEL (reference sequence). The V end was cut by 4 bases, the J end by 7 bases, with 8 bases between. The CDR3 is 13 residues long. CDR3 protein: CASSLLENSPLHF. CDR3 bases: TGTGCCAGCAGCCTCTTGGAGAATTCACCCCTCCACTTT.

The chain carries TRBV28 and TRBJ1-1, with 8 positions matching TRBD1. Germline assignment: CDR1 MDHEN and CDR2 SYDVKM. The ends lost 7 bases at V and 0 bases at J; junction bases unmatched: 4. This CDR3 is 14 amino acids long. The CDR3 loop reads CASNPGQVNTEAFF. For the CDR3, the DNA is TGTGCCAGCAATCCGGGACAGGTGAACACTGAAGCTTTCTTT.

V and J are TRBV6-1 and TRBJ1-5; tentatively, D is TRBD1 (6 bases). V was cut by 2 bases and J by 0 bases, with 14 bases left in between. CDR1 and CDR2 (germline): MNHNS, SASEGT. CDR3 size: 17 residues. The CDR3: CASSETGTLTSNQPQHF. The CDR3 DNA reads as TGTGCCAGCAGTGAAACCGGGACACTGACTAGCAATCAGCCCCAGCATTTT.

The chain couples TRBV5-6 to TRBJ1-2; 7 bases agree with TRBD1. There are 15 residues in the CDR3. V gave up 4 bases and J gave up 4 bases; unmatched junction bases: 10. Germline CDR1 and CDR2: SGHDT and YYEEEE. The CDR3 coding sequence is TGTGCCAGCAGCCCTGGGGACAGACCCCGCTATGGCTACACCTTC. It translates to CASSPGDRPRYGYTF.

The gene calls are TRBV28 and TRBJ1-1; no clear D gene. This CDR3 region has 14 residues. The germline gives CDR1 MDHEN, CDR2 SYDVKM. V lost 2 bases and J 5 bases, leaving 12 bases between the germline ends. CDR3 in amino acids: CASSLPLGRTEAFF. CDR3 sequence (DNA): TGTGCCAGCAGTTTACCCTTGGGGAGAACTGAAGCTTTCTTT.

V is TRBV6-5 and J is TRBJ2-5; TRBD1 matches at 8 bases. The CDR3 loop spans 14 amino acids. Trimming cost V 6 bases and J 1 base; bases outside gene matches: 4. Germline lookup yields CDR1 MNHEY and CDR2 SVGAGI. Written as DNA, the CDR3 is TGTGCCAGCAGGCTCGGGACAGGCCAAGAGACCCAGTACTTC. It translates to CASRLGTGQETQYF.

The chain has TRBV19 and TRBJ1-2, with D possibly TRBD1 on 5 matching bases. Trimming left V 3 bases short and J 7 bases short, with 9 bases between. Germline V gives CDR1 LNHDA, CDR2 SQIVND (reference sequence). The CDR3 length is 12 residues. CDR3 amino acids: CASSMEGSGYTF. For the CDR3, the DNA is TGTGCCAGTAGTATGGAGGGGTCTGGCTACACCTTC. Together with reference TRBV19 and TRBJ1-2, the CDR3 gives the full variable domain: DGGITQSPKYLFRKEGQNVTLSCEQNLNHDAMYWYRQDPGQGLRLIYYSQIVNDFQKGDIAEGYSVSREKKESFPLTVTSAQKNPTAFYLCASSMEGSGYTFGSGTRLTVV.

The rearrangement links TRBV2 to TRBJ1-2, with TRBD1 as a possible D gene (5 bases). V was trimmed by 3 bases and J by 6 bases, leaving 14 bases between them. The CDR3 has 14 residues. Germline values: CDR1 SNHLY, CDR2 FYNNEI. CDR3 amino acids: CASSEWQGGDGYTF. The CDR3 region has the DNA TGTGCCAGCAGTGAGTGGCAGGGAGGCGATGGCTACACCTTC.

The chain joins TRBV24-1 to TRBJ2-5; 7 positions match TRBD2. The ends lost 3 bases at V and 1 base at J; junction bases unmatched: 7. The CDR3 sequence is 16 residues long. The germline CDR1 and CDR2 sequences are KGHDR and SFDVKD. The CDR3 DNA sequence: TGTGCCACCAGTGATCCGATGAGCGGGGCCCAAGAGACCCAGTACTTC. It is translated as CATSDPMSGAQETQYF.

This clone appeared a single time. J is TRBJ2-3 and V is TRBV5-1; no clear D. Trimming pared 0 bases from V and 4 bases from J, leaving 9 bases between. The CDR3 is 14 residues long. Germline CDR1 SGHRS, CDR2 YFSETQ. The DNA for the CDR3 is TGCGCCAGCAGCTTGGCAGCGAATCCAGATACGCAGTATTTT. Protein sequence: CASSLAANPDTQYF.

Only one count was recorded for this clone. For the CDR3, the DNA is TGCGCCAGCAGCTTGGGACCTAGCGGGGCTTACAATGAGCAGTTCTTC. The encoded protein is CASSLGPSGAYNEQFF. V gene TRBV5-1 combines with J gene TRBJ2-1; 9 bases align to TRBD2. Unmatched junction bases numbered 5, after V lost 0 bases and J lost 4 bases. This CDR3 spans 16 amino acids. Germline CDR1 reads SGHRS; CDR2 reads YFSETQ.

CDR3: CASSGGTGVREKLFF. The CDR3 DNA reads as TGTGCCAGCAGCGGAGGGACAGGGGTTCGAGAAAAACTGTTTTTT. V and J are TRBV7-2 and TRBJ1-4; TRBD1 agrees at 10 bases. The ends lost 5 bases at V and 8 bases at J; junction bases unmatched: 8. Germline V CDR1 and CDR2: SGHTA, FQGNSA. The CDR3 totals 15 residues.

CDR3 sequence: CASSQDPRQPQHF. The CDR3 DNA reads as TGCGCCAGCAGCCAAGATCCCCGGCAGCCCCAGCATTTT. The V and J genes are TRBV4-3 and TRBJ1-5; D unresolved. Germline assignment: CDR1 LGHNA and CDR2 YSLEER. This CDR3 is built from 13 residues. Between the trimmed V and J ends, which lost 0 bases and 7 bases, there was a span of 7 bases.